The clone carrying this TCR beta chain was seen a handful of times. This record comes from a study of cytomegalovirus exposure and HLA in healthy donors. V was clipped by 3 bases and J by 0 bases, with 22 bases between them. Looked up from germline, CDR1 is SGDLS and CDR2 is YYNGEE. This CDR3 has 20 amino acids. The PCR ran on 60 Vbeta and 13 Jbeta primers. The data were produced by immunoSEQ multiplex PCR, yet TCRdb's version contains in-frame clones alone and is incomplete. Altogether roughly 140,000 clones are present, over 65% being singletons, with the ten largest covering less than 3%. This clonotype was sampled from a male donor in good health and CMV-seronegative. The chain is built from TRBV9 and TRBJ2-6, with D tentatively TRBD2 (6 bases). Sample: PBMCs. The CDR3 is CASSERWRDTPNSGANVLTF. Here the CDR3 DNA reads TGTGCCAGCAGCGAGAGATGGAGGGATACACCTAACTCTGGGGCCAACGTCCTGACTTTC.